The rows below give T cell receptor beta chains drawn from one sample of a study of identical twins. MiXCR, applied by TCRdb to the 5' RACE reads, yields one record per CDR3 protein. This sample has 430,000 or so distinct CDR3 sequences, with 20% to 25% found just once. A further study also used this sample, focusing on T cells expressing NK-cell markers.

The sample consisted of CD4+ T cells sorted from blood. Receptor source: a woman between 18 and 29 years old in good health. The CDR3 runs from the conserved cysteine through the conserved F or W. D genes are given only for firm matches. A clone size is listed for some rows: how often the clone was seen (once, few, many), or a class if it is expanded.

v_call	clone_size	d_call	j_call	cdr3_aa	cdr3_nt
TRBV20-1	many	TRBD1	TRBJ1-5	CSARGDRDQPQHF	TGCAGTGCTAGAGGGGACAGGGATCAGCCCCAGCATTTT
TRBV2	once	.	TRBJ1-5	CASNPQGKSNQPQHF	TGTGCCAGCAACCCTCAGGGGAAGTCCAATCAGCCCCAGCATTTT
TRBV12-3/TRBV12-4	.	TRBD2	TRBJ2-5	CASSRGGPKETQYF	TGTGCCAGCAGTCGCGGGGGGCCTAAAGAGACCCAGTACTTC
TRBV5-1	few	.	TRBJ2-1	CASSVRPGEDRFF	TGCGCCAGCAGCGTGCGACCGGGGGAGGATCGGTTCTTC
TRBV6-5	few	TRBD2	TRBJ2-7	CASSFQRGTYEQYF	TGTGCCAGCAGTTTCCAGCGGGGTACCTACGAGCAGTACTTC
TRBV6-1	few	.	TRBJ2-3	CASSKDGGVRPDTQYF	TGTGCCAGCAGTAAGGACGGGGGCGTAAGGCCAGATACGCAGTATTTT
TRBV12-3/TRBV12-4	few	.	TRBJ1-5	CASSSMRSNQPQHF	TGTGCCAGCAGTTCGATGAGAAGCAATCAGCCCCAGCATTTT
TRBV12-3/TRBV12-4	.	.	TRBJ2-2	CASSFVASANTGELFF	TGTGCCAGCAGTTTTGTCGCTAGCGCGAACACCGGGGAGCTGTTTTTT
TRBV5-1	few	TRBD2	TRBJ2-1	CASRLSGTPEGEQFF	TGCGCCAGCAGACTGAGCGGGACCCCCGAGGGTGAGCAGTTCTTC
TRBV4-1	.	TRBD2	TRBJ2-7	CASSQSSGTSGRLSSYEQYF	TGCGCCAGCAGCCAATCCTCGGGGACTAGCGGACGTTTAAGCTCCTACGAGCAGTACTTC
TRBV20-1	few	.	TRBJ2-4	CSARGLRNIQYF	TGCAGTGCTAGAGGCCTCAGAAACATTCAGTACTTC
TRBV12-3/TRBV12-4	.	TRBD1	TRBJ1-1	CASRTTGGLQNTEAFF	TGTGCCAGCAGAACCACAGGGGGTCTTCAGAACACTGAAGCTTTCTTT
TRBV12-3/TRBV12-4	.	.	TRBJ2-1	CASSSSARGPYNEQFF	TGTGCCAGCAGTTCTTCAGCGCGGGGGCCCTACAATGAGCAGTTCTTC
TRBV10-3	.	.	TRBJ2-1	CAISQSYNEQFF	TGTGCCATCAGTCAGAGCTACAATGAGCAGTTCTTC
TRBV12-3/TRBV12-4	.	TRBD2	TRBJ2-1	CASSLSGRWPYNEQFF	TGTGCCAGCAGTTTATCCGGGAGGTGGCCCTACAATGAGCAGTTCTTC
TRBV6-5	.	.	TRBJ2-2	CASSYSFLNTGELFF	TGTGCCAGCAGTTACTCTTTCCTAAACACCGGGGAGCTGTTTTTT
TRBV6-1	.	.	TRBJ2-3	CASSEARGSFSTDTQYF	TGTGCCAGCAGTGAAGCCCGGGGGAGTTTTAGCACAGATACGCAGTATTTT
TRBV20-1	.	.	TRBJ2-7	CSARAPRGTEQYF	TGCAGTGCTAGAGCACCAAGGGGAACCGAGCAGTACTTC
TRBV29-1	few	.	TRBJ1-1	CSVTWGFEAFF	TGCAGCGTGACCTGGGGCTTTGAAGCTTTCTTT
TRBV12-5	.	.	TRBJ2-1	CASGFGGRMDEQFF	TGTGCTAGTGGTTTCGGTGGGAGGATGGATGAGCAGTTCTTC
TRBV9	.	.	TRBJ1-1	CASSVGGERWTEAFF	TGTGCCAGCAGCGTCGGGGGGGAGCGTTGGACTGAAGCTTTCTTT
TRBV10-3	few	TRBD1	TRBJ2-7	CAISSRDRPYEQYF	TGTGCCATCAGCTCCCGGGACAGACCCTACGAGCAGTACTTC
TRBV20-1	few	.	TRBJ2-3	CSALWGGLQYF	TGCAGTGCTCTTTGGGGCGGACTGCAGTATTTT
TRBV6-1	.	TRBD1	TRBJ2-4	CASRTGIAKNIQYF	TGTGCCTCCAGGACAGGGATAGCCAAAAACATTCAGTACTTC
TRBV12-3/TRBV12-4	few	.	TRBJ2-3	CASSFQPDTQYF	TGTGCCAGCAGTTTTCAGCCAGATACGCAGTATTTT
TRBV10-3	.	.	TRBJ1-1	CAIRASPNTEAFF	TGTGCCATCCGGGCCTCCCCGAACACTGAAGCTTTCTTT
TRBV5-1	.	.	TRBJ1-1	CASSSPAAMNTEAFF	TGCGCCAGCAGCTCCCCAGCAGCTATGAACACTGAAGCTTTCTTT
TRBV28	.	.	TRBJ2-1	CASSKGKEQFF	TGTGCCAGCTCCAAAGGGAAGGAGCAGTTCTTC
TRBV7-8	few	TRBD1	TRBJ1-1	CASSSRQGMVRTEAFF	TGTGCCAGCAGCTCTCGACAGGGGATGGTACGCACTGAAGCTTTCTTT
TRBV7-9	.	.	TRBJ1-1	CASSFGRFNTEAFF	TGTGCCAGCAGCTTCGGAAGATTCAACACTGAAGCTTTCTTT
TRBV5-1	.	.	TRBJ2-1	CASSLGLPNEQFF	TGCGCCAGCAGCTTGGGACTGCCTAATGAGCAGTTCTTC
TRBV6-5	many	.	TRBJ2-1	CASSWPGGLPGNEQFF	TGTGCCAGCAGTTGGCCGGGGGGCCTTCCCGGCAATGAGCAGTTCTTC
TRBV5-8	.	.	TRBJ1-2	CASSHGGHMLLYGYTF	TGTGCCAGCAGCCACGGCGGACACATGCTTCTCTATGGCTACACCTTC
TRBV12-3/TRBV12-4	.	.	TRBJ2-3	CASSFQVQDTQYF	TGTGCCAGCAGTTTTCAAGTGCAGGATACGCAGTATTTT
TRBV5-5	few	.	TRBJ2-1	CASSWIPGPGNEQFF	TGTGCCAGCAGCTGGATACCGGGACCGGGCAATGAGCAGTTCTTC